This T cell receptor (beta chain) derives from a study of blood T cell repertoires in COVID-19. Study-wide background: Collection of acute and convalescent COVID-19 samples took place in the United States, Italy and Spain. PBMCs, B-cell-depleted T cells, or T cells provided the cDNA or gDNA that made up the material.

Authors' processing steps: Amplification of reference gene primers was used by the study to estimate nucleated cell counts. Data came from immunoSEQ multiplex PCR; TCRdb stores just in-frame clones and leaves some out. The V and J calls and the clone size are those of that table, but D and trimming were determined from the DNA. The table includes approximately 52,000 clones, approximately 91% detected once. The CDR3 contains 13 residues. CDR1 is LGHDT, CDR2 YNNKEL, per germline (reference sequence). Trimming at V came to 8 bases and at J to 7 bases, leaving 7 bases not matched to a gene. Input material: peripheral blood. The rearrangement joins TRBV3-1 (or the pseudogene TRBV3-2) to TRBJ2-4; 8 bases are shared with TRBD1. The clonotype comes from a man aged 45 to 65 with active COVID-19. The CDR3 nucleotides read TGTGCCAGCCTGGACAGGGCGAGGAACATTCAGTACTTC. Translated: CASLDRARNIQYF.